Each of the 10 T cell receptor beta chains below was sequenced from the same sample in a study of cytomegalovirus exposure and HLA in healthy donors. Clones were read by immunoSEQ multiplex PCR, and TCRdb kept only the in-frame ones, dropping some. This table holds 110,000 to 150,000 clones, about nine tenths found once. Material for sequencing was PBMCs. All receptors derive from a man in his late teens or twenties in good health and CMV-seronegative.

The chain employs TRBV5-1 and TRBJ1-3; 10 positions agree with TRBD1. The germline CDR1 and CDR2 sequences are SGHRS and YFSETQ. The V and J ends lost 0 bases and 6 bases, in that order; junction bases with no gene match: 3. The length of the CDR3 is 15 residues. The CDR3 is CASSLVGTGENTIYF. The CDR3 DNA follows: TGCGCCAGCAGCTTGGTCGGGACAGGGGAAAACACCATATATTTT.

The genes are TRBV9 and TRBJ2-1, with 8 bases fitting TRBD2. The CDR3 extends over 15 amino acids. Germline V gene lookup returns CDR1 SGDLS and CDR2 YYNGEE. With 0 bases clipped from V and 5 bases from J, the junction kept 4 bases outside the gene matches. The CDR3 is CASSVGAGGNNEQFF. As DNA, the CDR3 is TGTGCCAGCAGCGTAGGGGCGGGGGGAAACAATGAGCAGTTCTTC. The full variable domain, in which reference TRBV9 and TRBJ2-1 provide the parts outside the CDR3, is DSGVTQTPKHLITATGQRVTLRCSPRSGDLSVYWYQQSLDQGLQFLIQYYNGEERAKGNILERFSAQQFPDLHSELNLSSLELGDSALYFCASSVGAGGNNEQFFGPGTRLTVL.

The V and J genes are TRBV10-3 and TRBJ2-7; TRBD1 might be the D (5 bases). Germline V gives CDR1 ENHRY, CDR2 SYGVKD. This CDR3 has 12 residues. The V end lost 6 bases, the J end lost 3 bases, and 9 bases lay between the germline ends. Here the CDR3 reads CAISPGYYEQYF. The DNA of the CDR3 is TGTGCCATCAGCCCAGGGTACTACGAGCAGTACTTC.

The genes are TRBV5-1 and TRBJ1-3; 8 nucleotides agree with TRBD1. After removal of 0 bases from V and 5 bases from J, the junction contained 7 bases not matched to a gene. CDR3 length equals 16 residues. Germline lookup yields CDR1 SGHRS and CDR2 YFSETQ. CDR3 coding DNA: TGCGCCAGCAGCTTGGAGGCCAGGGGGCAGAGAAACACCATATATTTT. It yields the protein CASSLEARGQRNTIYF.

This sequence joins TRBV21-1 and TRBJ2-3; the table's D call, TRBD2, was not checked against the DNA. TRBV21-1 is deemed a pseudogene. The CDR3 totals 18 residues. The CDR3 DNA sequence: TGTGCCAGCACCGGACTAGCGGGAGGGACCCTATACACAGATACGCAGTATTTT. Residues: CASTGLAGGTLYTDTQYF.

The chain uses TRBV5-6 and TRBJ2-3; D might be TRBD1 (5 bases). The V end was cut by 1 base, the J end by 8 bases, with 11 bases between. Germline-derived CDR1 and CDR2 are SGHDT and YYEEEE. This CDR3 is built from 13 residues. The CDR3 region is CASSLTGRSTQYF. The CDR3 DNA follows: TGTGCCAGCAGCTTGACAGGAAGGAGTACGCAGTATTTT.

The J gene is TRBJ2-1, the V gene TRBV6-6; a weak D match, TRBD2 (5 bases). Germline CDR1 and CDR2: MNHNY and SVGAGI (reference sequence). This CDR3 is built from 14 residues. The V end was cut by 3 bases, the J end by 4 bases, with 10 bases between. CDR3 nucleotide sequence: TGTGCCAGCAGTTATCGGGATGGGTACAATGAGCAGTTCTTC. As protein: CASSYRDGYNEQFF.

In its sample, this clone was seen once. The chain uses TRBV11-1 and TRBJ1-4, with D unclear. Trimming removed 5 bases from V and 7 bases from J, with 11 bases in between. Germline CDR1 is SGHAT and CDR2 is FQDESV (reference sequence). The CDR3 extends over 13 amino acids. The CDR3 DNA is TGTGCCAGCAGCCGGTCCCACGGTGAAAAACTGTTTTTT. Translation: CASSRSHGEKLFF.

The chain joins TRBV10-3 to TRBJ2-5; 10 bases line up with TRBD2. This CDR3 spans 15 amino acids. The germline CDR1 and CDR2 sequences are ENHRY and SYGVKD. V was clipped by 4 bases and J by 5 bases; unmatched bases: 7. CDR3 nucleotide sequence: TGTGCCATCAGTGTTTCTAGCGGGAGACTGGAGACCCAGTACTTC. Translated: CAISVSSGRLETQYF.

The chain combines TRBV18 with TRBJ2-1, with D perhaps matching TRBD1 (5 bases). Between the trimmed V and J ends, which lost 3 bases and 2 bases, there was a span of 26 bases. The CDR3 runs 20 residues. The germline gives CDR1 KGHSH, CDR2 LQKENI. CDR3 loop: CASSPRGFLGEGRTYNEQFF. In nucleotides, the CDR3 is TGTGCCAGCTCACCTAGGGGATTTCTAGGGGAAGGTAGGACCTACAATGAGCAGTTCTTC.